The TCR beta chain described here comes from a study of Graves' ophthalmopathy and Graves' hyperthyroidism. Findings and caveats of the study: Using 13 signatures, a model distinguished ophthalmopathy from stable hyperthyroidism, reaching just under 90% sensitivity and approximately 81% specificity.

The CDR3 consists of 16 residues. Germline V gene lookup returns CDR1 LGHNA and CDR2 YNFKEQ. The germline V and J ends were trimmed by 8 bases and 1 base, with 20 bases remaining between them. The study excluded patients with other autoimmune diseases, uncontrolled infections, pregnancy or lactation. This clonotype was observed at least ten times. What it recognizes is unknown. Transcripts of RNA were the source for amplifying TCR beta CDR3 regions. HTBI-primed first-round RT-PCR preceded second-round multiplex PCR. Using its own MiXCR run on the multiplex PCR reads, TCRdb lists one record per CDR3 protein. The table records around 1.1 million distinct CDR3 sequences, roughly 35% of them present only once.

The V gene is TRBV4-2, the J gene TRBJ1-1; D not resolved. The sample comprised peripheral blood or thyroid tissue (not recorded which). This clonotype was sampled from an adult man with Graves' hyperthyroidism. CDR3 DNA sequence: TGTGCCAGCGGCGTGACCCGAGGGTTCAGGAACACTGAAGCTTTCTTT. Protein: CASGVTRGFRNTEAFF.